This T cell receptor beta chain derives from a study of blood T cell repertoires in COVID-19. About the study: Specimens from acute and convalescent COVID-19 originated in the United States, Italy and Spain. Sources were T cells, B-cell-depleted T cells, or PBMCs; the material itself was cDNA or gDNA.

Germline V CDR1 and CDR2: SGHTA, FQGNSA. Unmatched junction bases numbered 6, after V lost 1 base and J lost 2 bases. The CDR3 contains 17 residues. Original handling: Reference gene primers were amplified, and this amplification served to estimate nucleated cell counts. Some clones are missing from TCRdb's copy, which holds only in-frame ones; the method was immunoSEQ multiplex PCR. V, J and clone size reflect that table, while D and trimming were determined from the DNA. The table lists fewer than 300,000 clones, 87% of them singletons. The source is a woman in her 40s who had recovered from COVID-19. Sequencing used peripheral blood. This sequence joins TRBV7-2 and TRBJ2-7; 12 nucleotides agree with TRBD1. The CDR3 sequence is CASSLGTGTGGPYEQYF. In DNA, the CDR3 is TGTGCCAGCAGCTTAGGTACCGGGACAGGGGGCCCCTACGAGCAGTACTTC.